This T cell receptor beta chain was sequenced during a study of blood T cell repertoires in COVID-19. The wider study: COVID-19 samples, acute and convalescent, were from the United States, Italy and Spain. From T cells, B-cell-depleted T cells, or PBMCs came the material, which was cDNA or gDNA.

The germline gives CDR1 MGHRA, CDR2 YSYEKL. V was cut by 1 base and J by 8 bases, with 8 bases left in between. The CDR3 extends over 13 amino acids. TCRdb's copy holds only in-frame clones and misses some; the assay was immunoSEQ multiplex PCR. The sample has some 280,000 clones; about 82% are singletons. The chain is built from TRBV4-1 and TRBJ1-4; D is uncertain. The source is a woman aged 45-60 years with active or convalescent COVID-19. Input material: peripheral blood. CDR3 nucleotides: TGCGCCAGCAGCCAAGGCGAGGGCGAAAAACTGTTTTTT. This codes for CASSQGEGEKLFF.